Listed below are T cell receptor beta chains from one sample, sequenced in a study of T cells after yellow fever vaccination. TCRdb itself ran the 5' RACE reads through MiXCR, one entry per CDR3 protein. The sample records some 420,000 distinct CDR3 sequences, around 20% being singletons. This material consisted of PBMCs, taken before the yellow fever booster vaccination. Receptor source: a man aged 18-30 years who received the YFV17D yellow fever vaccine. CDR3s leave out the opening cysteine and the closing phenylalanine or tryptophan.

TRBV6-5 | ASSPWTSQETQY
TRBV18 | ASSLFRALRDIYGYT
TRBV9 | ASSSRDRLNSPLH
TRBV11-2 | ASSFGTSGGSTYEQY
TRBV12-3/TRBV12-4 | ASSFLLFDTGELF
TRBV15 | ATSRDVGGGDTQY
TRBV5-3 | ARSYYEGANQPQH
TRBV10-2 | ASSVGAGAHTEAF
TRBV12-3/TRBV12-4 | ASSLAYGGETQY
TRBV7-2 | ASSTSVSSTDTQY
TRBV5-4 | ASSRAGSTDTQY
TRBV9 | ASNSGVRDEQF
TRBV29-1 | SLTGRYSTDTQY
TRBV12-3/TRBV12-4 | ASSLGGAEQY
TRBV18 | ASSPPDAETQY
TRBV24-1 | ATSDRRQGGMGEQF
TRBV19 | ASSIFRQFSNQPQH
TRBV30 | AWRESTDTQY
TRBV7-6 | ASSFLDQPQH
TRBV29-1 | SVRWPNTGELF
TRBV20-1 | SATGFYGYT
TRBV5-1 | ASSFSGVNQETQY
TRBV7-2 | ASSFFGQFNTGELF
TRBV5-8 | ASSRWTGDDTGELF
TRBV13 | ASSEGNQPQH
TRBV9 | ASSVASGGPQH
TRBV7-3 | ASSQGSAETQY
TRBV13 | ASSLGSGQETQY
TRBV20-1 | SARDQGPETQY
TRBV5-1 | ASSLPSGGRNNEQF
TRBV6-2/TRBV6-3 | ASSRPIGGYT
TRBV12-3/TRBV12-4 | ASSLKVPGGLGTGELF
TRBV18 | ASSRIQDENTEAF
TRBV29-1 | SVEDAQDYGYT
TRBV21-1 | ASSKDLSGTGNGDTQY
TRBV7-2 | ASSVGQGAGDTQY
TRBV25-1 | ASSEYMGTGLDEQF